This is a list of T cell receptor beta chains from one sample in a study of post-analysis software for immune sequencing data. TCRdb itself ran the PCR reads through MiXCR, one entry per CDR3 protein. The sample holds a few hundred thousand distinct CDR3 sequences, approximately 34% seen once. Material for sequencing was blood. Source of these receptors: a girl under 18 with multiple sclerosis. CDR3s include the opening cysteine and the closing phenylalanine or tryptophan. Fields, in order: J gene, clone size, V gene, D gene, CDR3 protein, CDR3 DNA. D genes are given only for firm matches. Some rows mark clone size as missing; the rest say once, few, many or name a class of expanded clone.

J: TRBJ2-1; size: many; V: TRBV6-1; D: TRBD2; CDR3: CASRGTSGVTYNEQFF; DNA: TGTGCCAGCAGGGGGACTAGCGGGGTAACCTACAATGAGCAGTTCTTC
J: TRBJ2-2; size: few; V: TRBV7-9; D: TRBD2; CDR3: CASSQAGGTGELFF; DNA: TGTGCCAGCAGCCAAGCGGGAGGGACCGGGGAGCTGTTTTTT
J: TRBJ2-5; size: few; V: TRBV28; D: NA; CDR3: CASSSGKETQYF; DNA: TGTGCCAGCAGTTCTGGGAAAGAGACCCAGTACTTC
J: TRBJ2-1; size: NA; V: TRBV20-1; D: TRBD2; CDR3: CSARMAGGSWEQFF; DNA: TGCAGTGCTAGAATGGCGGGGGGTTCTTGGGAGCAGTTCTTC
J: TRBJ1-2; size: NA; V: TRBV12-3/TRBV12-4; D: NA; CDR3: CASSGDRTAYGYTF; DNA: TGTGCCAGCAGCGGGGACCGGACAGCCTATGGCTACACCTTC
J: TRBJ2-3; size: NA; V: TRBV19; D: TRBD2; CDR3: CASSPRLAESTDTQYF; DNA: TGTGCCAGTAGTCCCAGACTAGCGGAGAGCACAGATACGCAGTATTTT
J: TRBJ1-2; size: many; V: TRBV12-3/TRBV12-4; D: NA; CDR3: CASSKPRFSGYTF; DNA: TGTGCCAGCAGCAAGCCGAGGTTTTCTGGCTACACCTTC
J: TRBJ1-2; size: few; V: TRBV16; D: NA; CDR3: CASSPWTYGYTF; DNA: TGTGCCAGCAGCCCTTGGACCTATGGCTACACCTTC
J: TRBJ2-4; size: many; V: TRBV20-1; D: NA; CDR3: CSARSPGVNIQYF; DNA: TGCAGTGCTAGGTCACCAGGGGTGAACATTCAGTACTTC
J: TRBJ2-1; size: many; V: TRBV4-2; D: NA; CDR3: CASSQERYNEQFF; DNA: TGTGCCAGCAGCCAAGAGCGATACAATGAGCAGTTCTTC
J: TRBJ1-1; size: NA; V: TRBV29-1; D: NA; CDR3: CSVVAAANPQGSAFF; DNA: TGCAGCGTTGTTGCGGCAGCGAATCCCCAGGGGTCAGCTTTCTTT
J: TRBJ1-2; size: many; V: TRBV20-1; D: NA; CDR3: CSASGMSGNYGYTF; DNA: TGCAGTGCTAGTGGGATGTCAGGCAACTATGGCTACACCTTC
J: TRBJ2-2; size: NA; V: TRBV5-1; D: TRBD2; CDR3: CASSLEVLAGDTGELFF; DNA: TGCGCCAGCAGCTTGGAGGTCCTAGCGGGGGACACCGGGGAGCTGTTTTTT
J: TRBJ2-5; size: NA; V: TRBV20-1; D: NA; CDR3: CSARDPYLQETQYF; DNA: TGCAGTGCTAGAGATCCGTATTTACAAGAGACCCAGTACTTC
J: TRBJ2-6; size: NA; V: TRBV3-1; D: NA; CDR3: CASSQIALWGPMISSGANVLTF; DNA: TGTGCCAGCAGCCAAATAGCGCTTTGGGGTCCGATGATAAGCTCTGGGGCCAACGTCCTGACTTTC
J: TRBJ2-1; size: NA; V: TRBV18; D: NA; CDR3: CASSTRRQGGNEQVF; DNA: TGTGCCAGTTCAACCCGCCGCCAGGGGGGAAATGAGCAGGTCTTC
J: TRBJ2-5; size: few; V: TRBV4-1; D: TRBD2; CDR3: CASSHVGLAGSETQYF; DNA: TGCGCCAGCAGCCATGTTGGACTAGCGGGATCGGAGACCCAGTACTTC
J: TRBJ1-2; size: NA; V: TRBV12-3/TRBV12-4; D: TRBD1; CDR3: CAGSLGRGRGNYGYTF; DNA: TGTGCCGGCAGTTTAGGCCGGGGCAGGGGGAACTATGGCTACACCTTC
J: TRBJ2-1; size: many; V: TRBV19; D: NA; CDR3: CASSMIVNEQFF; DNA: TGTGCCAGTAGTATGATTGTCAATGAGCAGTTCTTC
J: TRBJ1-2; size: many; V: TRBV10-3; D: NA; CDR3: CAISDEGGQEGYTF; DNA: TGTGCCATCAGTGATGAAGGGGGTCAGGAGGGCTACACCTTC
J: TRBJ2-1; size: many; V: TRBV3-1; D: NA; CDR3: CASSQGRRSGNEQFF; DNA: TGTGCCAGCAGCCAAGGCCGGCGGTCTGGCAATGAGCAGTTCTTC
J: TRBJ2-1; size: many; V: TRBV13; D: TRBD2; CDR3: CASSLSGRRGNEQFF; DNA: TGTGCCAGCAGCCTAAGCGGGAGGAGGGGCAATGAGCAGTTCTTC
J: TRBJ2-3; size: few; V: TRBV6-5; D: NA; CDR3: CASSPDRTNTQYF; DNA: TGTGCCAGCAGCCCGGACAGAACCAATACGCAGTATTTT
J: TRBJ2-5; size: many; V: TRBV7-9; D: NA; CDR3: CASSLSRQETQYF; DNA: TGTGCCAGCAGCTTATCACGGCAAGAGACCCAGTACTTC
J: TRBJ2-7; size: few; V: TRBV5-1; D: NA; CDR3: CASTSGLGNEQYF; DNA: TGCGCCAGCACCAGCGGGTTAGGCAATGAGCAGTACTTC
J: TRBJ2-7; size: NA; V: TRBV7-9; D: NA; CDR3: CASSTLAAPYEQYF; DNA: TGTGCCAGCAGCACCCTAGCAGCCCCCTACGAGCAGTACTTC
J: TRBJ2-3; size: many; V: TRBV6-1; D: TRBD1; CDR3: CASSDPGQGAISSTDTQYF; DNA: TGTGCCAGCAGTGACCCGGGACAGGGGGCGATATCTAGCACAGATACGCAGTATTTT
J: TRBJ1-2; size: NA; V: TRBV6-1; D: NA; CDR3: CASSEWGANPGYTF; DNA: TGTGCCAGCAGTGAATGGGGGGCTAACCCTGGCTACACCTTC
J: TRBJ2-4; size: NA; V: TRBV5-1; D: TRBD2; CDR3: CASSLDRIAGETEQYF; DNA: TGCGCCAGCAGCCTTGACAGGATAGCGGGAGAAACGGAGCAGTACTTC
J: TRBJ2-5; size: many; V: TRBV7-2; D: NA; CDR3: CASSFGPEETQYF; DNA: TGTGCCAGCAGCTTCGGACCAGAAGAGACCCAGTACTTC
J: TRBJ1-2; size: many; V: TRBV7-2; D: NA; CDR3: CASSLKGGADYGYTF; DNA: TGTGCCAGCAGCTTAAAAGGGGGGGCTGACTATGGCTACACCTTC
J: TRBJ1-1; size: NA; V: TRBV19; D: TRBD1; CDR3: CASSRQGATEAFF; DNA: TGTGCCAGTAGTAGACAGGGGGCAACTGAAGCTTTCTTT
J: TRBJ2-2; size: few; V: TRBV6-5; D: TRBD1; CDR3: CASSMGQGYPGELFF; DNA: TGTGCCAGCTCTATGGGACAGGGGTACCCCGGGGAGCTGTTTTTT
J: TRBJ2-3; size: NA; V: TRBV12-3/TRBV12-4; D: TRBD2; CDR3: CASSPGLAVGADTQYF; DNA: TGTGCCAGCAGTCCGGGACTAGCGGTAGGAGCAGATACGCAGTATTTT
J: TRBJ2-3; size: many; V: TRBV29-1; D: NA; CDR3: CSVADGSPDTQYF; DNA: TGCAGCGTTGCGGACGGATCGCCAGATACGCAGTATTTT
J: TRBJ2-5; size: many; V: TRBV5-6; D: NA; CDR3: CASSLPTQETQYF; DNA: TGTGCCAGCAGCTTGCCCACCCAAGAGACCCAGTACTTC
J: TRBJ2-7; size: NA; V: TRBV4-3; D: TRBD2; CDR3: CASSQDRISGRSEQYF; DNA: TGCGCCAGCAGCCAAGATAGGATCAGCGGGAGATCCGAGCAGTACTTC
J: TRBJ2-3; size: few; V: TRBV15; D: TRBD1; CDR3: CATSRDHLDRGNPDTQYF; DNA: TGTGCCACCAGCAGAGACCACTTGGACAGGGGCAATCCAGATACGCAGTATTTT
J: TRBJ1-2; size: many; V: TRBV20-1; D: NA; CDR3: CSVMLGISGGYTF; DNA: TGCAGTGTTATGCTAGGGATTTCTGGTGGCTACACCTTC
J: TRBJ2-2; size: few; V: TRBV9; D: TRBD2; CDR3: CASSLRLADNTGELFF; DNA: TGTGCCAGCAGCCTTAGACTAGCGGACAACACCGGGGAGCTGTTTTTT